A selection of T cell receptor beta chains follows, all from one sample in a study of read filtering for tumor transcriptome and immune sequencing. TCRdb itself ran the reads through MiXCR, one entry per CDR3 protein. This sample has over 45,000 distinct CDR3 sequences, with about 12% found just once. Sequencing was done on a sample of a population of CD138-negative cells sorted from bone marrow. These receptors originate from a donor at least 40 years old with multiple myeloma. The CDR3 runs from the conserved cysteine through the conserved F or W. A D gene is named only where the DNA matches it firmly. Clone size is stated in some rows and not others, as once, few, many or a class when expanded.

-,TRBJ2-1,many,TRBV18,CASSPPGRAYNEQFF,TGTGCCAGCTCACCACCAGGGCGTGCCTACAATGAGCAGTTCTTC
-,TRBJ1-5,many,TRBV28,CASSLFGQPQHF,TGTGCCAGCAGTTTATTTGGTCAGCCCCAGCATTTT
-,TRBJ2-1,-,TRBV20-1,CSARDPAGPYNERFF,TGCAGTGCTAGAGATCCCGCGGGACCCTACAATGAGCGGTTCTTC
TRBD1,TRBJ2-1,many,TRBV20-1,CSADGQGGNEQFF,TGCAGTGCCGACGGACAGGGGGGCAATGAGCAGTTCTTC
TRBD1,TRBJ2-7,many,TRBV12-3/TRBV12-4,CASSRGQYEQYF,TGTGCCAGCAGCAGGGGGCAATACGAGCAGTACTTC
-,TRBJ2-3,many,TRBV11-2,CASSLEGGTTSTDTQYF,TGTGCCAGCAGCTTAGAGGGGGGTACCACTAGCACAGATACGCAGTATTTT
-,TRBJ1-1,many,TRBV5-1,CASSPRGGQSNTEAFF,TGCGCCAGCAGCCCCCGAGGTGGACAATCGAACACTGAAGCTTTCTTT
TRBD1,TRBJ2-5,many,TRBV5-1,CASSLDGTGGTQYF,TGCGCCAGCAGCTTGGACGGGACAGGGGGGACCCAGTACTTC
-,TRBJ2-3,many,TRBV7-8,CASSLDRAAQYF,TGTGCCAGCAGCTTAGACAGGGCCGCGCAGTATTTT
TRBD1,TRBJ1-5,many,TRBV6-1,CASRWTGDSNQPQHF,TGTGCCAGCAGGTGGACAGGGGATAGCAATCAGCCCCAGCATTTT
TRBD2,TRBJ2-1,many,TRBV6-2/TRBV6-3,CASTPRLAGGGRFF,TGTGCCAGCACTCCTCGGCTAGCGGGAGGGGGTCGGTTCTTC
-,TRBJ2-6,many,TRBV20-1,CSARQVPGANVLTF,TGCAGTGCTAGACAGGTACCTGGGGCCAACGTCCTGACTTTC
-,TRBJ2-1,many,TRBV29-1,CSVGSSYNEQFF,TGCAGCGTTGGAAGTAGCTACAATGAGCAGTTCTTC
-,TRBJ1-1,many,TRBV5-1,CASSRDGGAEAFF,TGCGCCAGCAGCCGGGACGGGGGTGCTGAAGCTTTCTTT
-,TRBJ1-4,many,TRBV4-3,CASSPPGGNLFF,TGCGCCAGCAGCCCCCCGGGGGGGAATCTGTTTTTT
-,TRBJ1-1,many,TRBV7-2,CASSLVGFDTEAFF,TGTGCCAGCAGCTTAGTAGGGTTCGACACTGAAGCTTTCTTT
TRBD1,TRBJ2-7,many,TRBV4-1,CASSQTPGTGAYEQYF,TGCGCCAGCAGCCAAACCCCAGGGACAGGGGCCTACGAGCAGTACTTC
TRBD1,TRBJ1-3,many,TRBV29-1,CSVSTGAGNTIYF,TGCAGCGTTTCCACAGGGGCGGGAAACACCATATATTTT
-,TRBJ2-2,many,TRBV19,CASSNQGNPTGELFF,TGTGCCAGTAGTAATCAGGGTAATCCTACCGGGGAGCTGTTTTTT
TRBD1,TRBJ1-1,many,TRBV7-9,CASRLTGGDTEAFF,TGTGCCAGCAGACTAACAGGGGGCGACACTGAAGCTTTCTTT
TRBD2,TRBJ2-3,many,TRBV20-1,CSARETSGKSDTQYF,TGCAGTGCTAGGGAGACTAGCGGGAAATCAGATACGCAGTATTTT
TRBD1,TRBJ1-6,many,TRBV20-1,CSARDLGTGDSPLHF,TGCAGTGCTAGAGATTTGGGGACAGGGGATTCACCCCTCCACTTT
TRBD2,TRBJ2-7,many,TRBV19,CASNGGRLSDEQYF,TGTGCCAGTAATGGCGGGAGGCTTTCGGACGAGCAGTACTTC
-,TRBJ1-4,many,TRBV7-9,CASSSTTGEFEKLFF,TGTGCCAGCAGCTCGACTACGGGGGAATTTGAAAAACTGTTTTTT
-,TRBJ2-1,few,TRBV20-1,CSARRPSSYNEQFF,TGCAGTGCTAGGCGCCCGAGCTCCTACAATGAGCAGTTCTTC
TRBD2,TRBJ2-7,-,TRBV30,CAWNLAGGLEQYF,TGTGCCTGGAATTTAGCGGGAGGGCTTGAGCAGTACTTC
-,TRBJ1-1,many,TRBV29-1,CSLWGGQMNTEAFF,TGCAGCTTGTGGGGGGGGCAGATGAACACTGAAGCTTTCTTT
TRBD1,TRBJ1-6,many,TRBV6-5,CASSYSGQGAYNSPLHF,TGTGCCAGCAGTTACTCGGGGCAGGGGGCCTATAATTCACCCCTCCACTTT
TRBD2,TRBJ2-3,many,TRBV7-9,CASSPTAGPSTDTQYF,TGTGCCAGCAGCCCAACAGCGGGACCTAGCACAGATACGCAGTATTTT
-,TRBJ2-1,-,TRBV6-1,CTSSEKGTPYDYNEQFF,TGCACCAGCAGTGAAAAAGGGACACCATACGACTACAATGAGCAGTTCTTC
-,TRBJ2-3,many,TRBV3-1,CASSPRRDSDTQYF,TGTGCCAGCAGCCCAAGGCGGGACTCAGATACGCAGTATTTT
-,TRBJ2-7,many,TRBV3-1,CASSQEDGENEQYF,TGTGCCAGCAGCCAAGAGGACGGGGAGAACGAGCAGTACTTC
-,TRBJ1-1,many,TRBV28,CASSSLSQGEAFF,TGTGCCAGCAGTTCGCTCTCACAGGGCGAAGCTTTCTTT
TRBD2,TRBJ2-5,many,TRBV20-1,CSAKTSVNLFVMEETQYF,TGCAGTGCTAAGACTAGCGTTAACCTTTTTGTCATGGAAGAGACCCAGTACTTC
TRBD2,TRBJ2-1,many,TRBV29-1,CSVPRGLAGGREQFF,TGCAGCGTTCCCCGGGGGCTAGCGGGAGGAAGAGAGCAGTTCTTC
-,TRBJ1-1,once,TRBV6-5,CASSDRGTEAFF,TGTGCCAGCAGTGACCGAGGGACTGAAGCTTTCTTT
-,TRBJ2-5,many,TRBV3-1,CASSQARTRVETQYF,TGTGCCAGCAGCCAAGCCCGGACGAGAGTAGAGACCCAGTACTTC
-,TRBJ1-6,-,TRBV3-1,CASSLRGTPLHF,TGTGCCAGTAGCCTGAGGGGGACACCCCTCCACTTT
-,TRBJ2-1,many,TRBV20-1,CSAPREAWGNEQFF,TGCAGTGCTCCGCGGGAAGCCTGGGGGAATGAGCAGTTCTTC
TRBD1,TRBJ2-1,many,TRBV11-2,CASTDRDRNNEQFF,TGTGCCAGCACAGACAGGGACCGAAACAATGAGCAGTTCTTC
TRBD1,TRBJ2-7,many,TRBV6-4,CASSDSKLPPGQGFYEQYF,TGTGCCAGCAGTGACTCTAAATTGCCTCCGGGACAGGGGTTTTACGAGCAGTACTTC
-,TRBJ1-1,many,TRBV29-1,CSVSLAANTEAFF,TGCAGCGTCTCCCTTGCAGCGAACACTGAAGCTTTCTTT
-,TRBJ2-5,few,TRBV4-2,CASSQLYVRQGIAETQYF,TGTGCCAGCAGCCAACTTTACGTAAGGCAGGGCATCGCAGAGACCCAGTACTTC
TRBD1,TRBJ2-3,many,TRBV7-3,CASSPPGGTQYF,TGTGCCAGCAGCCCCCCAGGGGGTACGCAGTATTTT
TRBD1,TRBJ1-2,many,TRBV6-5,CASRNRGLNYGYTF,TGTGCCAGCAGGAACAGGGGGCTTAACTATGGCTACACCTTC
-,TRBJ1-5,many,TRBV28,CASSFGLGQPQHF,TGTGCCAGCAGTTTTGGATTGGGCCAGCCCCAGCATTTT